These 25 T cell receptor beta chains were all obtained from the same sample, sequenced in a study of shared T cell receptors in the human thymus. The table came from immunoSEQ multiplex PCR; TCRdb's copy has only in-frame clones and leaves some out. The sample shows some 760,000 clones, approximately 83% of them seen only once. This sample also belongs to another study, concerning human thymus T cells.

Sequenced input: thymocytes. These receptors all come from a girl under three years old with a congenital heart defect.

The gene calls are TRBV28 and TRBJ2-3; D uncertain. CDR1 and CDR2 from the germline V gene are MDHEN and SYDVKM. V shed 3 bases and J shed 0 bases, with 10 bases lying between them. This CDR3 contains 15 residues. CDR3 sequence: CASSLSGASTDTQYF. CDR3 DNA: TGTGCCAGCAGTTTGAGTGGAGCTAGCACAGATACGCAGTATTTT.

The chain recombines TRBV5-6 with TRBJ1-1, with 7 bases lining up with TRBD1. Germline trimming cut 1 base from V and 1 base from J; bases unmatched to any gene: 10. CDR1 SGHDT and CDR2 YYEEEE come from the germline V gene. This CDR3 comprises 17 residues. The CDR3, as DNA: TGTGCCAGCAGCTTGATTGGGGACAGCAATACGAACACTGAAGCTTTCTTT. Translated: CASSLIGDSNTNTEAFF.

This chain connects TRBV5-8 to TRBJ1-5, with D possibly matching TRBD1 (6 bases). Deletions cut 2 bases from V and 9 bases from J, with 24 bases between. This CDR3 has 17 residues. CDR1 SGHTS and CDR2 YDEGEE come from the germline V gene. CDR3 in amino acids: CASSLQTTGHLWGPQHF. The CDR3 nucleotides read TGTGCCAGCAGCTTACAAACTACAGGGCACCTATGGGGGCCCCAGCATTTT.

The V and J genes are TRBV7-8 and TRBJ1-5, with 9 nucleotides matching TRBD1. CDR1 SGHVS and CDR2 FQNEAQ come from the germline V gene. J lost 8 bases, V lost 3 bases, and 11 bases had no gene match. This CDR3 is built from 16 residues. CDR3: CASSFWDRAQDEPQHF. CDR3 DNA sequence: TGTGCCAGCAGCTTTTGGGACAGGGCCCAGGATGAGCCCCAGCATTTT. The entire variable domain, with the rest obtained from reference TRBV7-8 and TRBJ1-5, is as follows: GAGVSQSPRYKVAKRGQDVALRCDPISGHVSLFWYQQALGQGPEFLTYFQNEAQLDKSGLPSDRFFAERPEGSVSTLKIQRTQQEDSAVYLCASSFWDRAQDEPQHFGDGTRLSIL.

The V call is TRBV5-4, the J call TRBJ1-2; D gene uncertain. The V gene's germline CDR1 is SGHNT and CDR2 YYREEE (reference sequence). The CDR3 contains 18 residues. Trimming took off 4 bases at V and 6 bases at J, with 28 bases between the two ends. The CDR3 reads CASSPPVGSGLRPDGYTF. DNA of the CDR3: TGTGCCAGCAGCCCCCCTGTGGGCAGCGGACTCCGCCCGGATGGCTACACCTTC.

This clone was detected only a few times. The genes are TRBV29-1 and TRBJ2-1, with a weak D call TRBD2 (7 bases). V lost 4 bases and J 5 bases, leaving 12 bases between the germline ends. The CDR3 runs to 13 residues. CDR1 SQVTM and CDR2 ANQGSEA come from the germline V gene. DNA for the CDR3: TGCAGCGTTGGACGGGGGGCCAACAATGAGCAGTTCTTC. Protein sequence: CSVGRGANNEQFF.

The V gene is TRBV5-6, the J gene TRBJ1-4; D is unclear. From germline, CDR1 is SGHDT and CDR2 YYEEEE. The V end was cut by 4 bases, the J end by 0 bases, with 7 bases between. CDR3 length: 14 residues. CDR3 in DNA: TGTGCCAGCAGCCTGACATCAACTAATGAAAAACTGTTTTTT. It yields the protein CASSLTSTNEKLFF.

The chain uses TRBV5-4 and TRBJ2-6; D may be TRBD1 (5 bases). Germline V gives CDR1 SGHNT, CDR2 YYREEE (reference sequence). The CDR3 length is 17 residues. V was trimmed by 6 bases and J by 1 base, leaving 17 bases between them. The CDR3 DNA reads as TGTGCCAGCACCCCTGGGCAGGGCCCATCTGGGGCCAACGTCCTGACTTTC. Translated, it gives CASTPGQGPSGANVLTF.

This rearrangement joins TRBV10-3 to TRBJ1-6; 8 bases match TRBD1. Germline V gene sequence: CDR1 ENHRY, CDR2 SYGVKD. The CDR3 is 14 amino acids. V dropped 4 bases and J dropped 7; count of bases not matched to a gene: 3. CDR3 amino acids: CAISGTGLNSPLHF. The CDR3 DNA sequence: TGTGCCATCAGTGGGACAGGGTTAAATTCACCCCTCCACTTT.

The chain recombines TRBV10-2 with TRBJ1-1; 8 bases fit TRBD1. Looked up from germline, CDR1 is WSHSY and CDR2 is SAAADI. J lost 3 bases, V lost 6 bases, and 6 bases had no gene match. This CDR3 is built from 14 residues. The CDR3 DNA follows: TGCGCCAGCAGACTCAGGGGGCACGACACTGAAGCTTTCTTT. It is translated as CASRLRGHDTEAFF.

The rearrangement uses TRBV5-6 and TRBJ1-3; 8 bases fit TRBD1. Losses at the gene ends were 2 bases for V and 1 base for J; bases not matched to a gene: 5. The CDR3 sequence is 16 residues long. Germline values: CDR1 SGHDT, CDR2 YYEEEE. For the CDR3, the DNA is TGTGCCAGCAGCTTTCAGGGGGCGGATTCTGGAAACACCATATATTTT. It specifies CASSFQGADSGNTIYF.

This clone was counted a single time. V gene TRBV7-9 combines with J gene TRBJ1-2, with D possibly matching TRBD1 (6 bases). This CDR3 has 15 residues. The V and J ends lost 4 bases and 3 bases respectively, with 15 bases between them. Per the germline V gene, CDR1 is SEHNR and CDR2 is FQNEAQ (reference sequence). CDR3 in amino acids: CASSSPQGLDYGYTF. Here the CDR3 DNA reads TGTGCCAGCAGCTCCCCTCAGGGGCTCGACTATGGCTACACCTTC.

The chain employs TRBV29-1 and TRBJ1-4; 10 bases fit TRBD1. V dropped 6 bases and J dropped 4; count of bases not matched to a gene: 8. The CDR3 runs to 15 residues. Germline assignment: CDR1 SQVTM and CDR2 ANQGSEA. The CDR3 loop reads CSVLDRGLFNEKLFF. The CDR3 DNA reads TGCAGCGTACTCGACAGGGGGCTCTTTAATGAAAAACTGTTTTTT.

CDR3 nucleotide sequence: TGCGCCAGCAGCTTAGCGGGCGGAGCGAACACTGAAGCTTTCTTT. Its translation: CASSLAGGANTEAFF. The chain employs TRBV5-1 and TRBJ1-1; D ambiguous. The CDR3 loop spans 15 amino acids. Trimming cost V 2 bases and J 1 base, with 12 bases left between them. Germline values: CDR1 SGHRS, CDR2 YFSETQ.

The chain uses TRBV7-6 and TRBJ2-5; TRBD2 matches at 9 bases. CDR3 length equals 16 residues. Trimming took 1 base from V and 4 from J; bases not matched to a gene: 7. Germline V gene data show CDR1 as SGHVS and CDR2 as FNYEAQ. CDR3 nucleotide sequence: TGTGCCAGCAGCTTAGGGGCGGCTAGCGGGGTAGAGACCCAGTACTTC. It translates to CASSLGAASGVETQYF.

The V and J genes are TRBV7-9 and TRBJ2-7, with D possibly being TRBD2 (5 bases). V dropped 1 base and J dropped 6 bases, with 16 bases sitting between them. Germline CDR1 is SEHNR and CDR2 is FQNEAQ (reference sequence). The CDR3 sequence is 15 residues long. The CDR3 DNA reads TGTGCCAGCAGCTTAGACGTTGACCGGGATGGCGAGCAGTACTTC. Protein sequence: CASSLDVDRDGEQYF.

The chain links TRBV9 to TRBJ1-6; D is perhaps TRBD1 (6 bases). This CDR3 has 15 amino acids. V lost 0 bases and J 5 bases, leaving 9 bases between the germline ends. CDR1 is SGDLS and CDR2 is YYNGEE in the germline V gene. As DNA, the CDR3 is TGTGCCAGCAGCGTAGACAGGGATAATAATTCACCCCTCCACTTT. Translating it yields CASSVDRDNNSPLHF.

This chain connects TRBV6-1 to TRBJ1-2; possibly TRBD1 for D (6 bases). The V and J ends lost 6 bases and 8 bases respectively, with 16 bases between them. Germline lookup yields CDR1 MNHNS and CDR2 SASEGT. The CDR3 length is 13 residues. The CDR3 nucleotides read TGTGCCAGCAGAAAACAGGGCGCCGGGGGCTACACCTTC. Amino acids: CASRKQGAGGYTF.

J is TRBJ1-1 and V is TRBV4-3; D may be TRBD1 (6 bases). Deletions cut 0 bases from V and 5 bases from J, with 16 bases between. This CDR3 region has 16 residues. Germline V gene lookup returns CDR1 LGHNA and CDR2 YSLEER. The CDR3 DNA reads TGCGCCAGCAGCCAAGAAGGGGGGGGCAGGGATACTGAAGCTTTCTTT. This codes for CASSQEGGGRDTEAFF.

This clone has just a few counts. The V and J genes are TRBV6-1 and TRBJ1-2, with unresolved D. This CDR3 spans 15 amino acids. Between the trimmed V and J ends, which lost 7 bases and 3 bases, there was a span of 18 bases. Germline V lookup: CDR1 MNHNS, CDR2 SASEGT. The CDR3, as DNA: TGTGCCAGCACTGGGGAGACGGCGTCGGACTATGGCTACACCTTC. Residues: CASTGETASDYGYTF.

V is TRBV2 and J is TRBJ1-2; 8 positions agree with TRBD1. The CDR3 extends over 12 amino acids. Per germline, CDR1 SNHLY and CDR2 FYNNEI. Trimming at V came to 7 bases and at J to 8 bases, leaving 6 bases not matched to a gene. CDR3 in amino acids: CASIQGAPGYTF. The DNA for the CDR3 is TGTGCCAGCATCCAGGGGGCTCCCGGCTACACCTTC.

Comments on this clone: A junction boundary mismatches the germline segment, possibly from a read error. V usage is TRBV7-9 and J usage is TRBJ2-6; D is perhaps TRBD1 (5 bases). The CDR3 spans 18 residues. Germline V CDR1 and CDR2: SEHNR, FQNEAQ (reference sequence). As DNA, the CDR3 is TGTGCCAGCAGCTACCCCCCCAGGGCCCAGTCTGGGGCCAACGTCCTGATTTTC. Protein sequence: CASSYPPRAQSGANVLIF.

The V and J genes are TRBV6-1 and TRBJ2-1; 14 bases line up with TRBD2. The germline CDR1 and CDR2 sequences are MNHNS and SASEGT. With V trimmed by 4 bases and J by 4 bases, 6 bases remained unmatched. The CDR3 totals 17 residues. The chain's CDR3 is CASSGRLAGGRYNEQFF. As DNA, the CDR3 is TGTGCCAGCAGTGGCAGACTAGCGGGGGGGAGGTACAATGAGCAGTTCTTC.

V and J are TRBV19 and TRBJ1-2; D may be TRBD1 (6 bases). V lost 6 bases, J lost 4 bases, and 18 bases lay in between. Per the germline V gene, CDR1 is LNHDA and CDR2 is SQIVND (reference sequence). This CDR3 comprises 15 residues. The CDR3 sequence: CASRHSGVRSYGYTF. As DNA, the CDR3 is TGTGCCAGTAGACATTCAGGGGTCAGATCCTATGGCTACACCTTC.

Only one count was recorded for this clone. The CDR3 reads CASSFQYNSPLHF. Here the CDR3 DNA reads TGTGCCAGCAGTTTTCAGTATAATTCACCCCTCCACTTT. The genes are TRBV27 and TRBJ1-6; D not certain. The V gene's germline CDR1 is MNHEY and CDR2 SMNVEV (reference sequence). Trimming shortened V by 3 bases and J by 4 bases, and 4 bases separated the two germline ends. The CDR3 loop spans 13 amino acids.